These 8 T cell receptor beta chains were sequenced from one sample in a study of OX40 agonist ivuxolimab in advanced cancers. Sequencing was performed with immunoSEQ multiplex PCR; in TCRdb, only in-frame clones are kept and a portion is missing. The profile covers approximately 160,000 clones, with 85% to 95% appearing a single time and about 0.31% taken by the ten largest. The starting material was CD4+ or CD8+ T cells sorted from blood, obtained in a trial of the OX40 agonist ivuxolimab. The receptors originated from an adult with an advanced solid tumor such as melanoma, head and neck, liver or kidney cancer.

This rearrangement joins TRBV19 to TRBJ1-5; TRBD1 aligns across 10 bases. The length of the CDR3 is 17 residues. With 4 bases clipped from V and 2 bases from J, the junction kept 8 bases outside the gene matches. Germline V gene lookup returns CDR1 LNHDA and CDR2 SQIVND (reference sequence). Written as DNA, the CDR3 is TGTGCCAGTAGTACCCGGACAGGGGGGACGCGCAATCAGCCCCAGCATTTT. Protein product: CASSTRTGGTRNQPQHF.

The CDR3: CASSERKGSNQPQHF. For the CDR3, the DNA is TGTGCCAGCAGTGAAAGGAAGGGGAGCAATCAGCCCCAGCATTTT. The chain couples TRBV6-1 to TRBJ1-5; D perhaps matches TRBD1 (5 bases). The CDR3 extends over 15 amino acids. Deletions cut 2 bases from V and 1 base from J, with 9 bases between. Germline values: CDR1 MNHNS, CDR2 SASEGT.

The chain recombines TRBV7-9 with TRBJ1-2; 8 bases are shared with TRBD1. Germline V CDR1 and CDR2: SEHNR, FQNEAQ (reference sequence). V was pared by 2 bases and J by 8 bases, with 10 bases of the junction left unmatched. The CDR3 spans 15 residues. CDR3 residues: CASSLITGGRGGYTF. The CDR3, as DNA: TGTGCCAGCAGCTTAATTACAGGGGGAAGAGGAGGCTACACCTTC.

The chain uses TRBV5-1 and TRBJ2-3; TRBD2 matches 9 bases. This CDR3 is 16 amino acids long. V was pared by 5 bases and J by 4 bases, with 11 bases of the junction left unmatched. The germline CDR1 and CDR2 sequences are SGHRS and YFSETQ. CDR3 sequence (DNA): TGCGCCAGCAGGCACGAACCCGCGGGGGGGCCAGATACGCAGTATTTT. It yields the protein CASRHEPAGGPDTQYF.

V gene TRBV18 combines with J gene TRBJ1-5; maybe TRBD1 (5 bases). This CDR3 region has 15 residues. V was shortened by 5 bases and J by 4 bases, with 15 bases between the two germline ends. Germline CDR1 is KGHSH and CDR2 is LQKENI. The chain's CDR3 is CASSLYRFGNQPQHF. For the CDR3, the DNA is TGTGCCAGCTCATTATACAGGTTCGGGAATCAGCCCCAGCATTTT.

The chain links TRBV15 to TRBJ2-2; D remains ambiguous. Germline-derived CDR1 and CDR2 are LNHNV and YYDKDF (reference sequence). CDR3 size: 16 residues. V was cut by 0 bases and J by 6 bases, with 14 bases left in between. This CDR3 is CATSRDRHFGAGELFF. The DNA for the CDR3 is TGTGCCACCAGCAGAGATCGACACTTTGGAGCCGGGGAGCTGTTTTTT.

This sequence joins TRBV5-7 and TRBJ1-1, with D perhaps matching TRBD1 (6 bases). TRBV5-7 is placed among ORFs of uncertain function. The CDR3 sequence is 12 residues long. V was trimmed by 4 bases and J by 9 bases, leaving 13 bases between them. CDR3 loop: CASSQTGSKAFF. The CDR3 DNA reads TGTGCCAGCAGCCAAACAGGGAGCAAAGCTTTCTTT.

This clone has a single count. The chain combines TRBV9 with TRBJ2-1; 8 positions match TRBD1. Germline CDR1 SGDLS, CDR2 YYNGEE. The CDR3 has 16 residues. V trimming: 4 bases; J trimming: 6 bases; junction bases outside the gene matches: 12. CDR3 region: CASSPKRDRYSNEQFF. In DNA, the CDR3 is TGTGCCAGCAGCCCAAAACGGGACAGGTATAGCAATGAGCAGTTCTTC.